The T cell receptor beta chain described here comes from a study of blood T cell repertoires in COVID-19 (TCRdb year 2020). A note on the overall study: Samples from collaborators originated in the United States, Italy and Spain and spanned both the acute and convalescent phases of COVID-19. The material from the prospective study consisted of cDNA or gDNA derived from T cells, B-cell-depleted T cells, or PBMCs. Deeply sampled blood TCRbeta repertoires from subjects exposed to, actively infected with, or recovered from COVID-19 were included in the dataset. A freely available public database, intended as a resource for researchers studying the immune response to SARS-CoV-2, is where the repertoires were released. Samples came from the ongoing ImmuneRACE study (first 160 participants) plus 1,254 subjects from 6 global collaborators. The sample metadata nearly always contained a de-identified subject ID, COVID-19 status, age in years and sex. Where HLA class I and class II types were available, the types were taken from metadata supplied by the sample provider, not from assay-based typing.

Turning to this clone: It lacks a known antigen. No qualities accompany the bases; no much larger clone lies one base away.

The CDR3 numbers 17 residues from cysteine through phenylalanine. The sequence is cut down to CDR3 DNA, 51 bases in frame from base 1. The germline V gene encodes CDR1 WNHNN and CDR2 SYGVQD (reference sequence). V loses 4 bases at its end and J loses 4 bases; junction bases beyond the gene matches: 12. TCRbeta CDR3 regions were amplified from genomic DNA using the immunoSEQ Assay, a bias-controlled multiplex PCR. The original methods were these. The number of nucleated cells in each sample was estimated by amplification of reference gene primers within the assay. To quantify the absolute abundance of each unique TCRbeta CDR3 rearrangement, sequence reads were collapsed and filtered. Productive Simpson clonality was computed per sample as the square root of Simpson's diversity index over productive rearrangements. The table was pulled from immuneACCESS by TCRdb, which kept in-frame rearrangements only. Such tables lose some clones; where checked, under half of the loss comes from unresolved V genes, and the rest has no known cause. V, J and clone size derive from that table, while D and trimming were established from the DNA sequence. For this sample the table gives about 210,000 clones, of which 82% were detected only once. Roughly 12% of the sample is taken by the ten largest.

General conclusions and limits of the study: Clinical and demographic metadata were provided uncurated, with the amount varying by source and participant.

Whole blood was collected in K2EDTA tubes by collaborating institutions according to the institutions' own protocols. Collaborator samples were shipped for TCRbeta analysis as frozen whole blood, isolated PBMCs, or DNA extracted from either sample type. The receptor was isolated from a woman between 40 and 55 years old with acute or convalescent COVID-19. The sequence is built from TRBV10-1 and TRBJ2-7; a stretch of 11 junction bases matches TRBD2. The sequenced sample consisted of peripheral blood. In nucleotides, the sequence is TGCGCCAGCAGTGTTGGGACTAGCGGCCTGGGGCTATACGAGCAGTACTTC. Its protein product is CASSVGTSGLGLYEQYF.